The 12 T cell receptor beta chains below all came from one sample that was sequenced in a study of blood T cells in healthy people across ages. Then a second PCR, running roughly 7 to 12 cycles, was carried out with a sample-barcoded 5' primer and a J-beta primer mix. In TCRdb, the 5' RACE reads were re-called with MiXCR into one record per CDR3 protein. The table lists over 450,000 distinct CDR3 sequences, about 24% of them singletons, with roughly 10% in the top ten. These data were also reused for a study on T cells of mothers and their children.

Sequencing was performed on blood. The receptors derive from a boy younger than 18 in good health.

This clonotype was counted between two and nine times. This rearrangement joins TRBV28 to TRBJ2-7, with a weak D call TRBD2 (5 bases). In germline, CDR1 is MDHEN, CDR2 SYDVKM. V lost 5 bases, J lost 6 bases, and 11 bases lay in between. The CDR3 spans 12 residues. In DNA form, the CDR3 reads TGTGCCAGCAGTCCAGGACTCGGCGAGCAGTACTTC. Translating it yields CASSPGLGEQYF.

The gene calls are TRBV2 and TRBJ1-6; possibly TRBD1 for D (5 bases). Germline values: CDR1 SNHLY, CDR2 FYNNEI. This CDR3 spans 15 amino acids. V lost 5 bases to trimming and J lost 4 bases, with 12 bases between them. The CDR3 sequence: CASSLPGPYNSPLHF. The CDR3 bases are TGTGCCAGCAGTCTGCCGGGACCGTATAATTCACCCCTCCACTTT. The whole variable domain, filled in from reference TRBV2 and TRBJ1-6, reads EPEVTQTPSHQVTQMGQEVILRCVPISNHLYFYWYRQILGQKVEFLVSFYNNEISEKSEIFDDQFSVERPDGSNFTLKIRSTKLEDSAMYFCASSLPGPYNSPLHFGNGTRLTVT.

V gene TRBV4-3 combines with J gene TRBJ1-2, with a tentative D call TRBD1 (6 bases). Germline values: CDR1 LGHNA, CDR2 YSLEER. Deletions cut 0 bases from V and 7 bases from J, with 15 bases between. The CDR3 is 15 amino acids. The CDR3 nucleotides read TGCGCCAGCAGCCAAGAGGGGGGGGCGACTCTTGGCTACACCTTC. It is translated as CASSQEGGATLGYTF.

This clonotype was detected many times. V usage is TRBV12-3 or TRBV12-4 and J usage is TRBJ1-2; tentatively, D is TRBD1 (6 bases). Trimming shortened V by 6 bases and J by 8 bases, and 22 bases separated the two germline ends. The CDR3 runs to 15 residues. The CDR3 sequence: CASSYGGQSRAGYTF. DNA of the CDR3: TGTGCCAGCAGCTATGGCGGACAGTCCCGCGCCGGCTACACCTTC.

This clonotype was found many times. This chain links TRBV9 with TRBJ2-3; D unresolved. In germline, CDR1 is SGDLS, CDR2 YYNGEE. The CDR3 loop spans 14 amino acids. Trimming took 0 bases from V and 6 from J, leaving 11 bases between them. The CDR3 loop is CASSVAGVGDTQYF. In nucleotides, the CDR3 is TGTGCCAGCAGCGTAGCTGGGGTCGGGGATACGCAGTATTTT.

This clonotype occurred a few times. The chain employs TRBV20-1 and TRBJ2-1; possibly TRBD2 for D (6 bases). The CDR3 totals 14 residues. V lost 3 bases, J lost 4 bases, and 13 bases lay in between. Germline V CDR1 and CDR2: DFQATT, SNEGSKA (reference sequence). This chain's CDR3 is CSARMVRGYNEQFF. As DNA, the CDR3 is TGCAGTGCTAGGATGGTACGGGGGTACAATGAGCAGTTCTTC.

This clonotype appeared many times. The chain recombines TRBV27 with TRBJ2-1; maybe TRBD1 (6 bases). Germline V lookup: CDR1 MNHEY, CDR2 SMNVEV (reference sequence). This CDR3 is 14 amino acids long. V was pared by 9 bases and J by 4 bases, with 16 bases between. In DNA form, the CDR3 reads TGTGCCAGGAAACCGGGACAAGTTTACAATGAGCAGTTCTTC. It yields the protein CARKPGQVYNEQFF.

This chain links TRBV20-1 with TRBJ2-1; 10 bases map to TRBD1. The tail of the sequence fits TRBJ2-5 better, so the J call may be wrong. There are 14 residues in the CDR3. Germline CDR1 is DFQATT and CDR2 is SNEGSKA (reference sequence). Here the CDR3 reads CSARFDRGRETQYF. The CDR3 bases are TGCAGTGCTAGATTCGACAGGGGGCGGGAGACCCAGTACTTC.

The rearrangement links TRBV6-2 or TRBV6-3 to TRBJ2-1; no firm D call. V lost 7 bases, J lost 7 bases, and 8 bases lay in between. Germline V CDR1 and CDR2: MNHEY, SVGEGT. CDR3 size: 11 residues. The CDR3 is CASKLSNEQFF. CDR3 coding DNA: TGTGCCAGCAAATTGTCGAATGAGCAGTTCTTC.

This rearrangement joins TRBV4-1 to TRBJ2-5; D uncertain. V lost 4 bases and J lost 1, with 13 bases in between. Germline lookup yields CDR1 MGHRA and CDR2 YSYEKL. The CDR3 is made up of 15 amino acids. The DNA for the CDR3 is TGCGCCAGCAGCCCCTCCTGGCGTAGCCAAGAGACCCAGTACTTC. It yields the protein CASSPSWRSQETQYF.

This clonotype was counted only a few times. CDR3 DNA: TGTGCCAGCAGTTATCTAGTTCTAGACATTCAGTACTTC. Residues: CASSYLVLDIQYF. The chain uses TRBV6-2 or TRBV6-3 and TRBJ2-4; no clear D gene. The CDR3 runs to 13 residues. Per germline, CDR1 MNHEY and CDR2 SVGEGT. Trimming removed 3 bases from V and 8 bases from J, with 11 bases in between.

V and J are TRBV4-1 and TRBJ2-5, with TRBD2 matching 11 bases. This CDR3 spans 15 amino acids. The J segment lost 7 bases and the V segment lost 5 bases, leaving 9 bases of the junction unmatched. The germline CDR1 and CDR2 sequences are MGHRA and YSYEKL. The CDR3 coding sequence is TGCGCCAGCAGCTTTACTAGCGGGAGCCCCGGGACCCAGTACTTC. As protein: CASSFTSGSPGTQYF.